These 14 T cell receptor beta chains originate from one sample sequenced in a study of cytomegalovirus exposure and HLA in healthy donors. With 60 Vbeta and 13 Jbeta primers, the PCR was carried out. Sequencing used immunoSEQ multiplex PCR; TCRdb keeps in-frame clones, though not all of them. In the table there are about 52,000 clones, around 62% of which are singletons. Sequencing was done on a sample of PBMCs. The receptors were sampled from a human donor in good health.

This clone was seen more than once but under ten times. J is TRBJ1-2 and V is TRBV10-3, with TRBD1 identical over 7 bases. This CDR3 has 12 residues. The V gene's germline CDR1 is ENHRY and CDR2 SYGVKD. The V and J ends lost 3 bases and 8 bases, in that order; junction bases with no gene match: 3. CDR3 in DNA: TGTGCCATCAGTGATAGGGGGCGAGGCTACACCTTC. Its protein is CAISDRGRGYTF.

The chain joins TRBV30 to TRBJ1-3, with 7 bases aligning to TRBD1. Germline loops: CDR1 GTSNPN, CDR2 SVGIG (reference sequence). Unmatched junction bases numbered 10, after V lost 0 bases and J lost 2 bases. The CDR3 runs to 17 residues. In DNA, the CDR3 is TGTGCCTGGAGTGTACGGAACAGGGGAAACGCTGGAAACACCATATATTTT. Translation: CAWSVRNRGNAGNTIYF.

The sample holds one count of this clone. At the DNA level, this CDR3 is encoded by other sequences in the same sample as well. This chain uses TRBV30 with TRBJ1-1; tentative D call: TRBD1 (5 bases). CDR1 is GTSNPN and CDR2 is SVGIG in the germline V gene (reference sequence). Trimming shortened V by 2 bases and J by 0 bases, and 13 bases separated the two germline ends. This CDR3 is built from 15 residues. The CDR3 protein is CAWSRSGVMNTEAFF. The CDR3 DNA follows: TGTGCCTGGAGTCGTTCGGGGGTAATGAACACTGAAGCTTTCTTT. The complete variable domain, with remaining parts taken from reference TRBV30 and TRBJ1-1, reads SQTIHQWPATLVQPVGSPLSLECTVEGTSNPNLYWYRQAAGRGLQLLFYSVGIGQISSEVPQNLSASRPQDRQFILSSKKLLLSDSGFYLCAWSRSGVMNTEAFFGQGTRLTVV.

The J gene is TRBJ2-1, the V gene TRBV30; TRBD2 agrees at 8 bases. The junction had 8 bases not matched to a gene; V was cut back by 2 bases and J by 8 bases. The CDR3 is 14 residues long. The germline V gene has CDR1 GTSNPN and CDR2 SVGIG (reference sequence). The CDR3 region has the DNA TGTGCCTGGAGTCGGGGGGGGACTAGGGATGAGCAGTTCTTC. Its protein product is CAWSRGGTRDEQFF.

The CDR3 bases are TGTGCCAGCTCACCATTGGACAAAGGAGATGGCTACACCTTC. It yields the protein CASSPLDKGDGYTF. The rearrangement links TRBV18 to TRBJ1-2, with a tentative D call TRBD1 (5 bases). CDR1 and CDR2 (germline): KGHSH, LQKENI. CDR3 size: 14 residues. V was pared by 2 bases and J by 6 bases, with 13 bases between. Variable domain in full (rest from reference TRBV18 and TRBJ1-2): NAGVMQNPRHLVRRRGQEARLRCSPMKGHSHVYWYRQLPEEGLKFMVYLQKENIIDESGMPKERFSAEFPKEGPSILRIQQVVRGDSAAYFCASSPLDKGDGYTFGSGTRLTVV.

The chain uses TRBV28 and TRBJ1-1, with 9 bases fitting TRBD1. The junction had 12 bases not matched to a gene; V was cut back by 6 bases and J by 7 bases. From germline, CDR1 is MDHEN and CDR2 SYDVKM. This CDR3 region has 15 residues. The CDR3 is CASRRSSQGAFEAFF. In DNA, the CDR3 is TGTGCCAGCAGACGATCGTCACAGGGGGCTTTTGAAGCTTTCTTT.

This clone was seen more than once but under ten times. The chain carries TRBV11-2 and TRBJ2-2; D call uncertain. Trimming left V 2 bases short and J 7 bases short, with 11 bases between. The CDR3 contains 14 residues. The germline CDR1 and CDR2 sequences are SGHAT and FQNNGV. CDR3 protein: CASSLLRVGGELFF. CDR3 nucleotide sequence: TGTGCCAGCAGCTTACTTCGGGTAGGCGGGGAGCTGTTTTTT.

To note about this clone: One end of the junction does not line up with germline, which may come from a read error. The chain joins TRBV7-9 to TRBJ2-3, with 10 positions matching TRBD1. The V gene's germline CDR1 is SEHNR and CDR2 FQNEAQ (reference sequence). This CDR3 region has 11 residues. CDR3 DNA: TGTGCCAGCAGCTCCGGGACAGGGGAGTGGTTT. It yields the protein CASSSGTGEWF.

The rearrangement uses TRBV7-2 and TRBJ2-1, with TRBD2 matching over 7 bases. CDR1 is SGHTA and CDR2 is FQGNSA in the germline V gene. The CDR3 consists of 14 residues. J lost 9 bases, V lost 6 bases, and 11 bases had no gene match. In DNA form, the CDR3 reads TGTGCCAGCAGTTTCGGGGGGAGACTGTCTGAGCAGTTCTTC. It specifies CASSFGGRLSEQFF.

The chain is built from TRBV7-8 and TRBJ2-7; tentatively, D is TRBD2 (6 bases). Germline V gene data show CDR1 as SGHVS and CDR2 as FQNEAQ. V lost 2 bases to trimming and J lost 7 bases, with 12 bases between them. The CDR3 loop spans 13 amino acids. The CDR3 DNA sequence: TGTGCCAGCAGCTTAAATCGACGGGGGGAGCAGTACTTC. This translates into CASSLNRRGEQYF.

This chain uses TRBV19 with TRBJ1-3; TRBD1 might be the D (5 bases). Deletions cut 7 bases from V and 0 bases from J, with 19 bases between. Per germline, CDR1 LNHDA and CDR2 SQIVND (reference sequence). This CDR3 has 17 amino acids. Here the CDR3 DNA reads TGTGCCAGTACCACCACCCCAGGGCAGGACTCTGGAAACACCATATATTTT. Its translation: CASTTTPGQDSGNTIYF.

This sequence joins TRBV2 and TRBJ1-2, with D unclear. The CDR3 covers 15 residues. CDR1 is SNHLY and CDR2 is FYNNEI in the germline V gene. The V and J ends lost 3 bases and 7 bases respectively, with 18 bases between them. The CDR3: CASSEAPSRMSGYTF. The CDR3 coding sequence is TGTGCCAGCAGTGAGGCACCCTCGAGGATGAGTGGCTACACCTTC.

The CDR3 DNA is TGTGCCAGCAGCCATGACAGGGGGGGCACTGAAGCTTTCTTT. Its protein product is CASSHDRGGTEAFF. This sequence joins TRBV9 and TRBJ1-1, with 9 bases aligning to TRBD1. CDR1 and CDR2 (germline): SGDLS, YYNGEE. This CDR3 region has 14 residues. Unmatched junction bases numbered 5, after V lost 4 bases and J lost 4 bases.

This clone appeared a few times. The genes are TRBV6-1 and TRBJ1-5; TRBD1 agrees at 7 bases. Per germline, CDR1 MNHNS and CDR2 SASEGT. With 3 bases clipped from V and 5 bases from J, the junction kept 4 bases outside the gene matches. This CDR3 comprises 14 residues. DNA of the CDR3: TGTGCCAGCAGTGACAGGGGGGCATATCAGCCCCAGCATTTT. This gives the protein CASSDRGAYQPQHF.